The TCR beta chain described here comes from a study of cytomegalovirus exposure and HLA in healthy donors. Study conclusions and caveats: In a later analysis, V- and J-gene trimming of beta chains associated with a DCLRE1C missense variant, replicated independently.

To note about this clone: Its target is not known.

V trimming: 5 bases; J trimming: 12 bases; junction bases outside the gene matches: 4. CDR1 and CDR2 from the germline V gene are SGDLS and YYNGEE. The CDR3 runs to 12 residues. The PCR contained 60 Vbeta and 13 Jbeta primers. The repertoire was sequenced with immunoSEQ multiplex PCR; TCRdb's copy has only in-frame clones and lacks some. The sample carries 100,000 to 120,000 clones, 70% to 90% recorded once. Sequencing used PBMCs. The gene calls are TRBV9 and TRBJ2-3; 12 positions match TRBD2. The source of this sequence is a man between 40 and 49 years old in good health and CMV-seronegative. The CDR3 loop is CASSGLAGLQYF. In nucleotides, the CDR3 is TGTGCCAGCAGTGGACTAGCGGGGCTACAGTATTTT.